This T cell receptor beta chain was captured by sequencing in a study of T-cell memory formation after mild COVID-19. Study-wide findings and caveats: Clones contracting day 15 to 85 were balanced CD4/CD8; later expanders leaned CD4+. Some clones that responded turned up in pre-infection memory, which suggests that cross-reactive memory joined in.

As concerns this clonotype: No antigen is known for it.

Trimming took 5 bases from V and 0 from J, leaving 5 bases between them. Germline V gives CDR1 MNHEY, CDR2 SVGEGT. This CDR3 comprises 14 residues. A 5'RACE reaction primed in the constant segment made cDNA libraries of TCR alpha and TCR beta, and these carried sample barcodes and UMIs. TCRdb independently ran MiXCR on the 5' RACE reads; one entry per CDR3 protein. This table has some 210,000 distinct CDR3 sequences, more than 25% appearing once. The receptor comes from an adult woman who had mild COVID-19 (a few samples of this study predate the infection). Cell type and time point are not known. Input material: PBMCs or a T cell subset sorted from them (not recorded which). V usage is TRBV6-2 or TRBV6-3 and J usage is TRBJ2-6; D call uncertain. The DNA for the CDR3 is TGTGCCAGCAGTACAGTCTCTGGGGCCAACGTCCTGACTTTC. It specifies CASSTVSGANVLTF.